The 9 T cell receptor beta chains below come from one sample, sequenced in a study of blood T cell repertoires in COVID-19 (dated by TCRdb to 2020 to 2022). The library was built by means of the immunoSEQ multiplex PCR assay. In its TCRdb copy, this immuneACCESS table keeps in-frame sequences only and misses some clones. Where compared with another copy, unresolved V genes explain less than half of these, and the others have no known cause. This sample lists 70,000 to 85,000 clones; approximately 80% were detected once. Clones ranked in the top ten supply 15% to 18% of the sample. Sequencing was done on a sample of peripheral blood. These TCRs come from a woman of 80 years or more with acute or convalescent COVID-19.

Only a few counts were recorded for this clone. The rearrangement links TRBV7-9 to TRBJ1-3, with 7 bases identical to TRBD1. The germline V gene has CDR1 SEHNR and CDR2 FQNEAQ (reference sequence). V gave up 8 bases and J gave up 0 bases; unmatched junction bases: 4. The CDR3 consists of 14 residues. CDR3 in amino acids: CASVGQVSGNTIYF. DNA for the CDR3: TGTGCCAGCGTCGGACAGGTCTCTGGAAACACCATATATTTT.

The J gene is TRBJ2-7, the V gene TRBV6-5; D gene ambiguous. The CDR3 has 15 residues. The germline CDR1 and CDR2 sequences are MNHEY and SVGAGI. Trimming left V 0 bases short and J 0 bases short, with 9 bases between. In DNA form, the CDR3 reads TGTGCCAGCAGTTACTCGGCGGAAAGCTCCTACGAGCAGTACTTC. It is translated as CASSYSAESSYEQYF.

This rearrangement joins TRBV19 to TRBJ1-2, with 9 bases lining up with TRBD1. V was pared by 5 bases and J by 5 bases, with 6 bases of the junction left unmatched. The germline gives CDR1 LNHDA, CDR2 SQIVND (reference sequence). The CDR3 has 14 amino acids. CDR3 residues: CASSPGTGIYGYTF. The CDR3 nucleotides read TGTGCCAGTAGTCCAGGGACAGGGATTTATGGCTACACCTTC.

The CDR3 sequence is CASSPRQGSHGYTF. The CDR3 DNA sequence: TGCGCCAGCAGCCCCAGACAGGGATCTCATGGCTACACCTTC. The chain uses TRBV5-1 and TRBJ1-2, with 7 bases aligning to TRBD1. CDR1 is SGHRS, CDR2 YFSETQ, per germline. There are 14 residues in the CDR3. V trimming: 4 bases; J trimming: 6 bases; junction bases outside the gene matches: 9.

V gene TRBV4-1 combines with J gene TRBJ2-5; TRBD2 might be the D (7 bases). CDR1 and CDR2 (germline): MGHRA, YSYEKL. This CDR3 comprises 16 residues. With 0 bases removed from V and 3 bases from J, the gap between germline ends came to 14 bases. The CDR3, as DNA: TGCGCCAGCAGCCAAGACCTCGGGGGGCCAAAAGAGACCCAGTACTTC. Translation: CASSQDLGGPKETQYF.

The chain joins TRBV7-9 to TRBJ2-2; TRBD1 matches 7 bases. The CDR3 extends over 19 amino acids. The junction had 15 bases not matched to a gene; V was cut back by 5 bases and J by 0 bases. The V gene's germline CDR1 is SEHNR and CDR2 FQNEAQ (reference sequence). CDR3 nucleotides: TGTGCCAGCAGCCATCCGAGGGGTACAGGGGCACCGAACACCGGGGAGCTGTTTTTT. Its translation: CASSHPRGTGAPNTGELFF.

The chain is built from TRBV27 and TRBJ2-7; 9 nucleotides match TRBD1. Germline V gene sequence: CDR1 MNHEY, CDR2 SMNVEV (reference sequence). V was clipped by 5 bases and J by 13 bases; unmatched bases: 12. The CDR3 spans 13 residues. This CDR3 is CASSGTGPYTPYF. The CDR3 coding sequence is TGTGCCAGCAGTGGGACAGGGCCATACACCCCCTACTTC.

A note on this clone: At one end the junction does not follow the germline gene, possibly because of a read error. The chain combines TRBV5-6 with TRBJ1-1; D is undetermined. The germline CDR1 and CDR2 sequences are SGHDT and YYEEEE. The CDR3 consists of 15 residues. In nucleotides, the CDR3 is TGTGCCAGCAGCTTGGACGCTGGGGAGAACACTGAAGCTTTTTTT. Translated: CASSLDAGENTEAFF.

This clone showed up just once. The chain's CDR3 is CASSMGTSGTANTGELFF. The CDR3 DNA sequence: TGTGCCAGTAGTATGGGGACTAGCGGCACTGCGAACACCGGGGAGCTGTTTTTT. The chain joins TRBV19 to TRBJ2-2, with 11 bases matching TRBD2. V lost 3 bases, J lost 0 bases, and 6 bases stayed unmatched. CDR3 size: 18 residues. Germline V gene sequence: CDR1 LNHDA, CDR2 SQIVND (reference sequence).